The T cell receptor beta chain described here comes from a study of blood T cell repertoires in COVID-19. Authors' analysis steps: Scientists estimated how many nucleated cells there were by amplifying reference gene primers. Data came from immunoSEQ multiplex PCR; TCRdb stores just in-frame clones and leaves some out. The V and J calls and clone size were taken over from that table, and D and trimming were inferred from the DNA. The profile covers hundreds of thousands of clones, with approximately 90% appearing a single time and around 12% taken by the ten largest. The sample taken for sequencing was peripheral blood. The clonotype was recovered from a woman aged 60-75 years with acute or convalescent COVID-19.

The CDR3 DNA reads TGCGCCAGCAGCCCCCTTCCCAGGGACTATGGCTACACCTTC. Translation gives CASSPLPRDYGYTF. The gene calls are TRBV4-3 and TRBJ1-2; the D gene is possibly TRBD1 (5 bases). The V gene's germline CDR1 is LGHNA and CDR2 YSLEER. The CDR3 has 14 residues. V lost 4 bases, J lost 3 bases, and 12 bases lay in between.